Reported below is one T cell receptor beta chain. Its antigen is not known. These data come from a study of T cell responses to AZD1222 COVID-19 vaccine. Regarding the study as a whole: Just 5 to 7 AZD1222 recipients were seropositive at baseline. Donors, mostly white British, included more females; clonal diversity was possibly underestimated.

V lost 5 bases, J lost 0 bases, and 8 bases lay in between. This CDR3 region has 14 residues. Germline assignment: CDR1 MDHEN and CDR2 SYDVKM. Produced via immunoSEQ multiplex PCR; TCRdb's table is partial and in-frame only. The sample holds around 95,000 clones, about 85% seen once. The sequence was collected from an adult in good health. The rearrangement joins TRBV28 to TRBJ1-5; the D is unclear. The sequencing here drew on peripheral blood, taken on day 0 of AZD1222 vaccination. CDR3 region: CASSKVNSNQPQHF. CDR3 DNA: TGTGCCAGCAGTAAGGTTAATAGCAATCAGCCCCAGCATTTT. Complete variable domain (other parts from reference TRBV28 and TRBJ1-5): DVKVTQSSRYLVKRTGEKVFLECVQDMDHENMFWYRQDPGLGLRLIYFSYDVKMKEKGDIPEGYSVSREKKERFSLILESASTNQTSMYLCASSKVNSNQPQHFGDGTRLSIL.